Below, 31 T cell receptor beta chains from the same sample are listed, as sequenced in a study of OX40 agonist ivuxolimab in advanced cancers. Repertoires were generated with immunoSEQ multiplex PCR, while TCRdb's copy carries only in-frame clones and drops some. The sample contains some 77,000 clones, approximately 92% of which appear only once. The sample here was CD4+ or CD8+ T cells sorted from blood, taken in a trial of the OX40 agonist ivuxolimab. These receptor sequences come from an adult with an advanced solid tumor such as melanoma, head and neck, liver or kidney cancer.

The rearrangement joins TRBV10-3 to TRBJ1-5; D gene ambiguous. This CDR3 spans 14 amino acids. Trimming removed 3 bases at V and 0 bases at J, with 6 bases between. The germline CDR1 and CDR2 sequences are ENHRY and SYGVKD. In DNA, the CDR3 is TGTGCCATCAGTGAAACAGCTAGCAATCAGCCCCAGCATTTT. Translating gives CAISETASNQPQHF.

This chain links TRBV18 with TRBJ1-4; TRBD1 aligns across 9 bases. CDR3 length equals 15 residues. The trim removed 4 bases at V and 8 bases at J, leaving 8 bases unmatched. Germline V gene data show CDR1 as KGHSH and CDR2 as LQKENI. The CDR3 DNA follows: TGTGCCAGCTCACGGGTGACAGGGGGAAAAGAAAAACTGTTTTTT. Its translation: CASSRVTGGKEKLFF.

This clone was recorded once. The chain is built from TRBV6-1 and TRBJ2-7; 10 nucleotides agree with TRBD1. V shed 4 bases, J shed 5 bases, and the junction held 5 bases outside the gene matches. The germline gives CDR1 MNHNS, CDR2 SASEGT. The CDR3 is 14 residues long. For the CDR3, the DNA is TGTGCCAGCAGTGGGGGGACAGGGGCCAACGAGCAGTACTTC. It encodes CASSGGTGANEQYF.

The V call is TRBV29-1, the J call TRBJ2-6, with D unclear. The CDR3 runs to 12 residues. Germline CDR1 SQVTM, CDR2 ANQGSEA. The CDR3 reads CSWTTGANVLTF. The CDR3 DNA follows: TGCAGTTGGACCACTGGGGCCAACGTCCTGACTTTC.

The chain joins TRBV7-2 to TRBJ2-7; 9 positions match TRBD1. Germline V gene sequence: CDR1 SGHTA, CDR2 FQGNSA. The CDR3 has 15 amino acids. V lost 5 bases and J lost 7; bases outside the gene matches: 12. CDR3: CASSHTGTGMVEQYF. CDR3 coding DNA: TGTGCCAGCAGCCATACCGGGACAGGGATGGTAGAGCAGTACTTC.

This sequence joins TRBV5-4 and TRBJ2-1; a weak D match, TRBD2 (6 bases). V was cut by 4 bases and J by 2 bases, with 13 bases left in between. The CDR3 runs to 15 residues. Germline CDR1 reads SGHNT; CDR2 reads YYREEE (reference sequence). The CDR3 sequence: CASSPPTRTYNEQFF. In DNA form, the CDR3 reads TGTGCCAGCAGCCCGCCGACTAGGACCTACAATGAGCAGTTCTTC.

The rearrangement joins TRBV15 to TRBJ1-4, with D tentatively TRBD1 (6 bases). CDR1 LNHNV and CDR2 YYDKDF come from the germline V gene (reference sequence). The CDR3 contains 15 residues. V was cut by 6 bases and J by 4 bases, with 15 bases left in between. CDR3 sequence (DNA): TGTGCCACCAGGCTCGGGGGGGCGAGTAATGAAAAACTGTTTTTT. As protein: CATRLGGASNEKLFF.

The chain has TRBV28 and TRBJ2-2; perhaps TRBD2 as D (6 bases). This CDR3 is built from 14 residues. V dropped 3 bases and J dropped 7 bases, with 12 bases sitting between them. Germline CDR1 reads MDHEN; CDR2 reads SYDVKM. CDR3 in DNA: TGTGCCAGCAGTTTTGGAGGGGCGGACGGGGAGCTGTTTTTT. It is translated as CASSFGGADGELFF.

The rearrangement joins TRBV15 to TRBJ2-2; D unresolved. The CDR3 is made up of 13 amino acids. Germline CDR1 LNHNV, CDR2 YYDKDF (reference sequence). Between the trimmed V and J ends, which lost 1 base and 6 bases, there was a span of 6 bases. CDR3 loop: CATSRVYPGELFF. For the CDR3, the DNA is TGTGCCACCAGCAGAGTGTATCCCGGGGAGCTGTTTTTT.

The chain has TRBV7-2 and TRBJ1-1; D gene unclear. Germline CDR1 SGHTA, CDR2 FQGNSA. This CDR3 is 14 amino acids long. V was pared by 6 bases and J by 0 bases, with 11 bases between. CDR3 nucleotides: TGTGCCAGCAGGTCACAGCTCATGAACACTGAAGCTTTCTTT. Encoded protein: CASRSQLMNTEAFF.

This chain joins TRBV7-2 and TRBJ2-5; D might be TRBD2 (6 bases). The V end lost 6 bases, the J end lost 1 base, and 15 bases lay between the germline ends. The CDR3 runs 15 residues. Germline assignment: CDR1 SGHTA and CDR2 FQGNSA. The CDR3 coding sequence is TGTGCCAGCAGGCCCCGGAGGGCAGCCCAAGAGACCCAGTACTTC. Protein product: CASRPRRAAQETQYF.

The count of this clone is one. This sequence joins TRBV5-4 and TRBJ1-5, with D possibly TRBD1 on 6 matching bases. Looked up from germline, CDR1 is SGHNT and CDR2 is YYREEE (reference sequence). The CDR3 is 15 residues long. Between the trimmed V and J ends, which lost 4 bases and 1 base, there was a span of 12 bases. The CDR3 protein is CASSPGQGSNQPQHF. CDR3 coding DNA: TGTGCCAGCAGCCCGGGGCAGGGGAGCAATCAGCCCCAGCATTTT.

V and J are TRBV10-3 and TRBJ1-4; 9 positions match TRBD1. The CDR3 runs to 17 residues. From germline, CDR1 is ENHRY and CDR2 SYGVKD. Losses at the gene ends were 4 bases for V and 8 bases for J; bases not matched to a gene: 14. This CDR3 reads CAISGTGTGGPAEKLFF. The DNA of the CDR3 is TGTGCCATCAGTGGCACGGGAACAGGGGGCCCGGCCGAAAAACTGTTTTTT.

The rearrangement links TRBV7-9 to TRBJ2-1, with 9 bases lining up with TRBD2. Trimming cost V 4 bases and J 7 bases; bases outside gene matches: 8. The CDR3 extends over 15 amino acids. Germline V CDR1 and CDR2: SEHNR, FQNEAQ (reference sequence). The CDR3 sequence: CASSSGGRALNEQFF. CDR3 nucleotides: TGTGCCAGCAGCTCGGGCGGGAGGGCCCTTAATGAGCAGTTCTTC.

The chain is built from TRBV29-1 and TRBJ2-2, with D uncertain. The CDR3 is made up of 13 amino acids. Per germline, CDR1 SQVTM and CDR2 ANQGSEA. Trimming left V 6 bases short and J 6 bases short, with 14 bases between. This CDR3 reads CSVRRHLSGELFF. The CDR3 DNA is TGCAGCGTCCGCAGACATTTATCCGGGGAGCTGTTTTTT.

The rearrangement joins TRBV19 to TRBJ1-2, with D possibly being TRBD1 (5 bases). Germline CDR1 is LNHDA and CDR2 is SQIVND (reference sequence). Trimming took 2 bases from V and 0 from J, leaving 10 bases between them. The CDR3 is 15 residues long. This CDR3 reads CASSILRQTNYGYTF. The CDR3, as DNA: TGTGCCAGTAGTATATTACGACAGACTAACTATGGCTACACCTTC.

The chain employs TRBV18 and TRBJ2-7; D is uncertain. The CDR3 loop spans 12 amino acids. V lost 4 bases, J lost 6 bases, and 10 bases lay in between. Germline CDR1 and CDR2: KGHSH and LQKENI. The CDR3: CASSQRFGEQYF. The CDR3 DNA reads as TGTGCCAGCTCACAGAGGTTTGGCGAGCAGTACTTC.

This sequence joins TRBV11-3 and TRBJ2-1, with D possibly being TRBD2 (6 bases). This CDR3 region has 15 residues. The germline gives CDR1 SGHNT, CDR2 YENEEA. Trimming cost V 3 bases and J 2 bases, with 11 bases left between them. The CDR3 is CASSLTSIPYNEQFF. The CDR3 region has the DNA TGTGCCAGCAGCTTGACTAGTATCCCCTACAATGAGCAGTTCTTC.

The CDR3 coding sequence is TGTGCCAGCAGCTCACAGGGGGGATCCTACGAGCAGTACTTC. Translation gives CASSSQGGSYEQYF. The rearrangement links TRBV7-2 to TRBJ2-7; 8 bases agree with TRBD1. This CDR3 has 14 amino acids. Germline loops: CDR1 SGHTA, CDR2 FQGNSA. With 4 bases clipped from V and 1 base from J, the junction kept 3 bases outside the gene matches.

Only one count was recorded for this clone. The rearrangement uses TRBV7-2 and TRBJ1-6; TRBD1 is a possible D gene (6 bases). Germline V gene sequence: CDR1 SGHTA, CDR2 FQGNSA. The germline V and J ends were trimmed by 4 bases and 8 bases, with 15 bases remaining between them. The CDR3 extends over 15 amino acids. The CDR3: CASSSRQAKDSPLHF. DNA for the CDR3: TGTGCCAGCAGCTCAAGACAGGCTAAGGATTCACCCCTCCACTTT.

V usage is TRBV19 and J usage is TRBJ1-1; a weak D match, TRBD1 (6 bases). The CDR3 length is 13 residues. Trimming removed 3 bases from V and 6 bases from J, with 11 bases in between. In germline, CDR1 is LNHDA, CDR2 SQIVND (reference sequence). CDR3 sequence (DNA): TGTGCCAGTAGTATCACAGGGTTCGCTGAAGCTTTCTTT. This gives the protein CASSITGFAEAFF.

The rearrangement uses TRBV11-3 and TRBJ2-3, with TRBD1 matching 8 bases. V shed 4 bases, J shed 0 bases, and the junction held 3 bases outside the gene matches. CDR1 is SGHNT and CDR2 is YENEEA in the germline V gene. CDR3 length: 15 amino acids. The CDR3 region has the DNA TGTGCCAGCAGCTCGCGGGACAGGAGCACAGATACGCAGTATTTT. Its protein is CASSSRDRSTDTQYF.

The rearrangement links TRBV11-3 to TRBJ1-1, with TRBD1 matching 7 bases. Germline V gene sequence: CDR1 SGHNT, CDR2 YENEEA. J gave up 0 bases and V 5 bases, and 3 bases lay outside the gene matches. The CDR3 has 14 residues. CDR3 in DNA: TGTGCCAGCAGCGGGGACAGCATGAACACTGAAGCTTTCTTT. Its protein is CASSGDSMNTEAFF.

This chain links TRBV9 with TRBJ2-1; a possible D gene is TRBD2 (6 bases). V was trimmed by 3 bases and J by 1 base, leaving 11 bases between them. The germline gives CDR1 SGDLS, CDR2 YYNGEE. The CDR3 extends over 15 amino acids. CDR3 DNA: TGTGCCAGCAGCGAAGCGGGCCTATCCTACAATGAGCAGTTCTTC. It specifies CASSEAGLSYNEQFF.

This clone was observed a single time. The J gene is TRBJ2-3, the V gene TRBV7-2; D call uncertain. The V end was cut by 5 bases, the J end by 5 bases, with 14 bases between. CDR1 and CDR2 (germline): SGHTA, FQGNSA. The CDR3 loop spans 14 amino acids. DNA of the CDR3: TGTGCCAGCAGCCACTCTGGGCCCAGAGATACGCAGTATTTT. Its protein product is CASSHSGPRDTQYF. The complete variable domain, with remaining parts taken from reference TRBV7-2 and TRBJ2-3, reads GAGVSQSPSNKVTEKGKDVELRCDPISGHTALYWYRQSLGQGLEFLIYFQGNSAPDKSGLPSDRFSAERTGGSVSTLTIQRTQQEDSAVYLCASSHSGPRDTQYFGPGTRLTVL.

The rearrangement links TRBV7-3 to TRBJ2-2, with D hard to call. The CDR3 totals 14 residues. Germline lookup yields CDR1 SGHTA and CDR2 FQGTGA. V lost 4 bases and J lost 5, with 11 bases in between. The CDR3 spells CASSSQPATGELFF. CDR3 coding DNA: TGTGCCAGCAGCTCACAACCCGCTACCGGGGAGCTGTTTTTT.

V gene TRBV11-1 combines with J gene TRBJ2-6, with D unclear. CDR3 length: 13 amino acids. Trimming took off 8 bases at V and 0 bases at J, with 5 bases between the two ends. The germline CDR1 and CDR2 sequences are SGHAT and FQDESV (reference sequence). The chain's CDR3 is CASQPSGANVLTF. The CDR3 nucleotides are TGTGCCAGCCAGCCCTCTGGGGCCAACGTCCTGACTTTC.

The chain recombines TRBV6-1 with TRBJ2-6; the D is unclear. CDR3 size: 14 residues. V lost 3 bases, J lost 1 base, and 4 bases lay in between. Germline values: CDR1 MNHNS, CDR2 SASEGT. The CDR3 loop is CASSDYSGANVLTF. The CDR3 DNA sequence: TGTGCCAGCAGTGACTATTCTGGGGCCAACGTCCTGACTTTC.

The chain carries TRBV2 and TRBJ2-7; D is possibly TRBD2 (6 bases). Trimming removed 4 bases at V and 2 bases at J, with 15 bases between. CDR3 length equals 15 residues. CDR1 is SNHLY and CDR2 is FYNNEI in the germline V gene. The CDR3 nucleotides are TGTGCCAGCAGTGTAGTCGGGAGAGGGCCCTACGAGCAGTACTTC. Translating it yields CASSVVGRGPYEQYF.

The chain links TRBV27 to TRBJ1-1; 8 bases are shared with TRBD1. This CDR3 contains 15 residues. Unmatched junction bases numbered 8, after V lost 4 bases and J lost 4 bases. Germline V CDR1 and CDR2: MNHEY, SMNVEV (reference sequence). This chain's CDR3 is CASSWTGNLGTEAFF. DNA for the CDR3: TGTGCCAGCAGTTGGACAGGGAACCTCGGCACTGAAGCTTTCTTT.

About this clone itself: Other DNA variants within this sample encode the same CDR3. The rearrangement links TRBV7-2 to TRBJ1-5; 7 positions match TRBD1. The germline gives CDR1 SGHTA, CDR2 FQGNSA. The V and J ends lost 8 bases and 5 bases, in that order; junction bases with no gene match: 9. The CDR3 extends over 14 amino acids. The CDR3 DNA follows: TGTGCCAGCTCCCTTGGGAGGGGGCATCAGCCCCAGCATTTT. Protein: CASSLGRGHQPQHF.